This is a list of T cell receptor beta chains from one sample in a study of T cell responses to AZD1222 COVID-19 vaccine. Data came from immunoSEQ multiplex PCR; TCRdb stores just in-frame clones and leaves some out. In the table there are over 110,000 clones, roughly 90% of which are singletons. This material consisted of peripheral blood, taken 28 days after the second AZD1222 dose. These receptors all come from an adult who received the AZD1222 COVID-19 vaccine. The CDR3 runs from the conserved cysteine through the conserved F or W. The D gene is left open where the match is weak. Size values are once, few and many counts, or a class for expanded clones, and some rows have none.

CDR3: CASSSGQIYGYTF
DNA: TGTGCCAGCAGCTCGGGACAGATCTATGGCTACACCTTC
D: TRBD1
J: TRBJ1-2
size: .
V: TRBV7-9

CDR3: CASSGSATPLLFF
DNA: TGTGCCAGCAGTGGGTCAGCAACACCTCTACTGTTTTTT
D: .
J: TRBJ1-4
size: .
V: TRBV25-1

CDR3: CASSYEGAGANVLTF
DNA: TGTGCCAGCAGTTACGAGGGGGCTGGGGCCAACGTCCTGACTTTC
D: .
J: TRBJ2-6
size: .
V: TRBV6-5

CDR3: CASRGLAAYNEQFF
DNA: TGTGCCAGCAGGGGACTAGCGGCTTACAATGAGCAGTTCTTC
D: TRBD2
J: TRBJ2-1
size: .
V: TRBV6-5

CDR3: CASSDYRDRGYYEQYF
DNA: TGTGCCAGCAGTGACTACCGGGACAGGGGATACTACGAGCAGTACTTC
D: TRBD1
J: TRBJ2-7
size: .
V: TRBV25-1

CDR3: CASGLTGTGIYGYTF
DNA: TGTGCTAGTGGTTTGACCGGGACAGGGATCTATGGCTACACCTTC
D: TRBD1
J: TRBJ1-2
size: .
V: TRBV12-5

CDR3: CASSPRLAGEETQYF
DNA: TGTGCCAGCAGCCCGCGACTAGCGGGAGAGGAGACCCAGTACTTC
D: TRBD2
J: TRBJ2-5
size: .
V: TRBV11-2

CDR3: CASSQLGTSGHRETQYF
DNA: TGTGCCAGCAGCCAGTTGGGGACTAGCGGCCACCGGGAGACCCAGTACTTC
D: TRBD2
J: TRBJ2-5
size: .
V: TRBV7-8

CDR3: CASRTEQGPFYGYTF
DNA: TGTGCCAGCAGAACCGAACAGGGGCCATTCTATGGCTACACCTTC
D: TRBD1
J: TRBJ1-2
size: .
V: TRBV2

CDR3: CASSLFDDYGYTF
DNA: TGCGCCAGCAGCCTGTTTGACGACTATGGCTACACCTTC
D: .
J: TRBJ1-2
size: .
V: TRBV5-1

CDR3: CASSLNRGPEKLFF
DNA: TGTGCCAGCAGCTTAAATAGGGGGCCTGAAAAACTGTTTTTT
D: TRBD1
J: TRBJ1-4
size: .
V: TRBV7-9

CDR3: CATTRGLAGGPNTGELFF
DNA: TGTGCCACCACTCGCGGACTAGCGGGGGGCCCGAACACCGGGGAGCTGTTTTTT
D: TRBD2
J: TRBJ2-2
size: few
V: TRBV11-2

CDR3: CASSLGWEQFF
DNA: TGTGCCAGCAGCTTGGGGTGGGAGCAGTTCTTC
D: .
J: TRBJ2-1
size: few
V: TRBV5-6

CDR3: CASSPRGGAVTEAFF
DNA: TGTGCCAGCAGCCCCCGAGGGGGGGCAGTGACTGAAGCTTTCTTT
D: .
J: TRBJ1-1
size: .
V: TRBV7-3

CDR3: CATGRDSTNEKLFF
DNA: TGTGCCACCGGACGGGACAGCACTAATGAAAAACTGTTTTTT
D: TRBD1
J: TRBJ1-4
size: once
V: TRBV15

CDR3: CASKSNRQDNEQFF
DNA: TGTGCCAGTAAGTCGAACCGTCAGGACAATGAGCAGTTCTTC
D: .
J: TRBJ2-1
size: .
V: TRBV7-2

CDR3: CATSDQGQGEDTQYF
DNA: TGTGCCACCAGTGACCAGGGACAGGGGGAAGATACGCAGTATTTT
D: TRBD1
J: TRBJ2-3
size: .
V: TRBV24-1

CDR3: CASSLSIGDNQPQHF
DNA: TGTGCCAGCAGTTTGTCTATAGGGGACAATCAGCCCCAGCATTTT
D: .
J: TRBJ1-5
size: .
V: TRBV28

CDR3: CASRGPRDRQGHSNQPQHF
DNA: TGCGCCAGCAGGGGCCCTCGGGACAGGCAGGGACATAGCAATCAGCCCCAGCATTTT
D: TRBD1
J: TRBJ1-5
size: .
V: TRBV10-1

CDR3: CAISESRAVTDTQYF
DNA: TGTGCCATCAGTGAGTCGAGAGCGGTAACAGATACGCAGTATTTT
D: .
J: TRBJ2-3
size: .
V: TRBV10-3

CDR3: CASSPGGDQPQHF
DNA: TGTGCCAGCTCACCGGGGGGGGATCAGCCCCAGCATTTT
D: .
J: TRBJ1-5
size: .
V: TRBV18

CDR3: CASSRAAVGAGELFF
DNA: TGCGCCAGCAGCCGGGCTGCCGTGGGCGCCGGGGAGCTGTTTTTT
D: .
J: TRBJ2-2
size: .
V: TRBV4-3

CDR3: CASSPPLPQETQYF
DNA: TGTGCCAGCTCACCACCTCTCCCCCAAGAGACCCAGTACTTC
D: .
J: TRBJ2-5
size: .
V: TRBV18

CDR3: CASSQGANSPLHF
DNA: TGTGCCAGCAGCCAGGGGGCGAATTCACCCCTCCACTTT
D: .
J: TRBJ1-6
size: .
V: TRBV3-1/TRBV3-2

CDR3: CASSLALGRSSYNSPLHF
DNA: TGTGCCAGCAGCTTAGCGCTGGGCAGAAGCTCCTATAATTCACCCCTCCACTTT
D: .
J: TRBJ1-6
size: .
V: TRBV7-8

CDR3: CASSVRGRRGGPISYNEQFF
DNA: TGTGCCAGCAGCGTCCGAGGAAGGCGGGGGGGTCCTATCTCCTACAATGAGCAGTTCTTC
D: TRBD2
J: TRBJ2-1
size: .
V: TRBV4-2

CDR3: CASSYRGGGAQDTQYF
DNA: TGTGCCAGCAGTTACAGGGGCGGGGGGGCTCAAGATACGCAGTATTTT
D: TRBD2
J: TRBJ2-3
size: once
V: TRBV6-5

CDR3: CASSPWDGGNPGNTEAFF
DNA: TGTGCCAGCAGCCCGTGGGACGGGGGGAATCCGGGGAACACTGAAGCTTTCTTT
D: .
J: TRBJ1-1
size: .
V: TRBV7-8

CDR3: CASSSGTSGRETQYF
DNA: TGTGCCAGCAGTTCCGGGACTAGCGGGAGAGAGACCCAGTACTTC
D: TRBD2
J: TRBJ2-5
size: .
V: TRBV6-5

CDR3: CASRRQGTRGGTEAFF
DNA: TGTGCCAGCAGACGACAGGGGACCCGAGGGGGCACTGAAGCTTTCTTT
D: TRBD1
J: TRBJ1-1
size: .
V: TRBV3-1/TRBV3-2

CDR3: CASSQAPTGYGNQPQHF
DNA: TGTGCCAGCAGCCAAGCACCGACAGGTTACGGCAATCAGCCCCAGCATTTT
D: .
J: TRBJ1-5
size: .
V: TRBV4-2

CDR3: CASNYAGTGGEKLFF
DNA: TGTGCCAGCAATTACGCCGGGACAGGGGGCGAAAAACTGTTTTTT
D: TRBD1
J: TRBJ1-4
size: few
V: TRBV2

CDR3: CASSQVPAGSPGNTIYF
DNA: TGTGCCAGCAGCCAAGTTCCTGCAGGGTCGCCTGGAAACACCATATATTTT
D: .
J: TRBJ1-3
size: .
V: TRBV3-1/TRBV3-2

CDR3: CATSAKIGNTEAFF
DNA: TGTGCCACCAGCGCCAAAATCGGGAACACTGAAGCTTTCTTT
D: .
J: TRBJ1-1
size: once
V: TRBV15

CDR3: CASSIQGDRTNEKLFF
DNA: TGTGCCAGCAGTATACAGGGGGATCGGACTAATGAAAAACTGTTTTTT
D: TRBD1
J: TRBJ1-4
size: .
V: TRBV27

CDR3: CATKGQGSNQPQHF
DNA: TGTGCCACCAAGGGACAGGGGAGCAATCAGCCCCAGCATTTT
D: TRBD1
J: TRBJ1-5
size: .
V: TRBV10-3

CDR3: CAWSVQWDEKLFF
DNA: TGTGCCTGGAGTGTACAGTGGGACGAAAAACTGTTTTTT
D: .
J: TRBJ1-4
size: few
V: TRBV30

CDR3: CASSFSFQPQHF
DNA: TGTGCCAGCAGTTTCAGTTTTCAGCCCCAGCATTTT
D: .
J: TRBJ1-5
size: .
V: TRBV28

CDR3: CASSLGLPYGYTF
DNA: TGTGCCAGCAGCTTGGGTCTACCCTATGGCTACACCTTC
D: .
J: TRBJ1-2
size: .
V: TRBV7-9

CDR3: CASSSPGQVSEKLFF
DNA: TGTGCCAGCAGTTCCCCGGGACAGGTTTCAGAAAAACTGTTTTTT
D: TRBD1
J: TRBJ1-4
size: once
V: TRBV6-6

CDR3: CASSAGQGNQNIQYF
DNA: TGTGCCAGCAGCGCGGGACAGGGGAACCAAAACATTCAGTACTTC
D: TRBD1
J: TRBJ2-4
size: once
V: TRBV5-8

CDR3: CASSQVWGQGAYEQYF
DNA: TGCGCCAGCAGCCAAGTCTGGGGACAGGGAGCCTACGAGCAGTACTTC
D: TRBD1
J: TRBJ2-7
size: .
V: TRBV4-3

CDR3: CASNRGLTGANVLTF
DNA: TGTGCCAGCAACAGGGGTCTAACTGGGGCCAACGTCCTGACTTTC
D: TRBD1
J: TRBJ2-6
size: .
V: TRBV5-8

CDR3: CASSELGQGYNEQFF
DNA: TGTGCCAGCAGTGAACTGGGACAGGGCTACAATGAGCAGTTCTTC
D: TRBD1
J: TRBJ2-1
size: .
V: TRBV6-1

CDR3: CASSLAGGQETQYF
DNA: TGTGCCAGCAGTTTAGCGGGAGGACAAGAGACCCAGTACTTC
D: TRBD2
J: TRBJ2-5
size: .
V: TRBV28

CDR3: CASSPEQGSNSPLHF
DNA: TGTGCCAGCAGTCCAGAGCAGGGATCGAATTCACCCCTCCACTTT
D: .
J: TRBJ1-6
size: few
V: TRBV6-5

CDR3: CASSPQVSGNTIYF
DNA: TGTGCCAGCAGCCCCCAGGTTTCTGGAAACACCATATATTTT
D: .
J: TRBJ1-3
size: .
V: TRBV7-2

CDR3: CASSLGGRTSTDTQYF
DNA: TGTGCCAGCAGCTTGGGGGGACGGACTAGCACAGATACGCAGTATTTT
D: .
J: TRBJ2-3
size: .
V: TRBV5-6

CDR3: CAISDMGGQGSYEQYF
DNA: TGTGCCATCAGTGATATGGGGGGACAGGGGTCCTACGAGCAGTACTTC
D: TRBD1
J: TRBJ2-7
size: .
V: TRBV10-3

CDR3: CASSGTASGNTIYF
DNA: TGTGCCAGTAGTGGGACAGCATCTGGAAACACCATATATTTT
D: TRBD1
J: TRBJ1-3
size: .
V: TRBV19

CDR3: CASSFQGGQYNSPLHF
DNA: TGTGCCAGCAGTTTTCAAGGGGGGCAATATAATTCACCCCTCCACTTT
D: .
J: TRBJ1-6
size: .
V: TRBV28

CDR3: CASSMARGNYGYTF
DNA: TGTGCCAGCAGTATGGCCAGGGGTAACTATGGCTACACCTTC
D: .
J: TRBJ1-2
size: once
V: TRBV27

CDR3: CASSLAGESNQPQHF
DNA: TGCGCCAGCAGCTTGGCAGGAGAGAGCAATCAGCCCCAGCATTTT
D: .
J: TRBJ1-5
size: few
V: TRBV5-1

CDR3: CASSLDVGSGETQYF
DNA: TGCGCCAGCAGCTTGGATGTGGGATCGGGAGAGACCCAGTACTTC
D: .
J: TRBJ2-5
size: .
V: TRBV5-1

CDR3: CASSSPLMNTEAFF
DNA: TGTGCCAGCAGCTCCCCTCTAATGAACACTGAAGCTTTCTTT
D: .
J: TRBJ1-1
size: .
V: TRBV7-2

CDR3: CASSLNEAGGANVLTF
DNA: TGCGCCAGCAGCTTGAACGAGGCGGGAGGGGCCAACGTCCTGACTTTC
D: .
J: TRBJ2-6
size: .
V: TRBV5-1

CDR3: CASGLEDRSGYGYTF
DNA: TGTGCTAGTGGTTTGGAGGACCGGAGCGGGTATGGCTACACCTTC
D: .
J: TRBJ1-2
size: once
V: TRBV12-5